This record looks at one T cell receptor beta chain sequence and its context. Produced via immunoSEQ multiplex PCR; TCRdb's table is partial and in-frame only. The sample carries 70,000 or so clones, about 90% recorded once. This entry comes from a study of technical replicates of blood from a handful of donors. V was cut by 3 bases and J by 6 bases, with 5 bases left in between. The germline gives CDR1 SEHNR, CDR2 FQNEAQ (reference sequence). The CDR3 totals 11 residues. V gene TRBV7-9 combines with J gene TRBJ2-5; D is unclear. The sequenced material came from T cells isolated from PBMCs. The sequence derives from a human donor in good health. Here the CDR3 reads CASSFNKTQYF. In DNA form, the CDR3 reads TGTGCCAGCAGCTTTAACAAGACCCAGTACTTC.